The 8 T cell receptor beta chains below all came from one sample that was sequenced in a study of cytomegalovirus exposure and HLA in healthy donors. Vbeta (60) and Jbeta (13) primers were used in the PCR. Method: immunoSEQ multiplex PCR; TCRdb's copy keeps in-frame clones and lacks some. The profile shows some 180,000 clones, about four fifths of them singletons. Material for sequencing was PBMCs. These receptors all come from a female donor in good health and CMV-seronegative.

V and J are TRBV27 and TRBJ2-7; D unresolved. Germline V gene sequence: CDR1 MNHEY, CDR2 SMNVEV (reference sequence). The CDR3 runs to 14 residues. Trimming pared 3 bases from V and 2 bases from J, leaving 11 bases between. The CDR3 region is CASSFEPGTYEQYF. The CDR3 DNA is TGTGCCAGCAGTTTCGAACCAGGAACCTACGAGCAGTACTTC.

V usage is TRBV9 and J usage is TRBJ1-6; 12 positions match TRBD1. With V trimmed by 1 base and J by 9 bases, 2 bases remained unmatched. The CDR3 runs 15 residues. Germline V gives CDR1 SGDLS, CDR2 YYNGEE. This chain's CDR3 is CASSVRGQGASPLHF. The CDR3 DNA reads as TGTGCCAGCAGCGTAAGGGGACAGGGGGCTTCACCCCTCCACTTT.

This clone has only a few counts. This chain links TRBV19 with TRBJ2-5; tentative D call: TRBD2 (5 bases). CDR3 size: 13 residues. Germline CDR1 is LNHDA and CDR2 is SQIVND (reference sequence). Trimming took off 5 bases at V and 1 base at J, with 8 bases between the two ends. The CDR3 bases are TGTGCCAGTAGTCGAGGACTCCAAGAGACCCAGTACTTC. Residues: CASSRGLQETQYF.

The chain couples TRBV30 to TRBJ2-6, with 7 bases identical to TRBD2. The trim removed 2 bases at V and 2 bases at J, leaving 0 bases unmatched. This CDR3 contains 14 residues. The V gene's germline CDR1 is GTSNPN and CDR2 SVGIG (reference sequence). CDR3 sequence (DNA): TGTGCCTGGAGTAGCGGGACTGGGGCCAACGTCCTGACTTTC. Amino acid sequence: CAWSSGTGANVLTF.

The chain is built from TRBV29-1 and TRBJ2-7; 7 nucleotides line up with TRBD1. Germline CDR1 SQVTM, CDR2 ANQGSEA. V was pared by 4 bases and J by 0 bases, with 3 bases of the junction left unmatched. The CDR3 is 13 residues long. The CDR3 sequence: CSVVWDSSYEQYF. The CDR3 DNA reads TGCAGCGTTGTCTGGGACAGCTCCTACGAGCAGTACTTC.

Regarding this clone: The sample has other DNA sequences that encode this CDR3 too. V usage is TRBV19 and J usage is TRBJ2-7; 7 positions agree with TRBD2. Germline CDR1 reads LNHDA; CDR2 reads SQIVND (reference sequence). This CDR3 is 14 amino acids long. V lost 3 bases and J lost 2; bases outside the gene matches: 4. The CDR3 DNA reads TGTGCCAGTAGTATCGGTAGCGGGCCCTACGAGCAGTACTTC. Translation: CASSIGSGPYEQYF.

The chain employs TRBV9 and TRBJ2-1; D gene ambiguous. The CDR3 is 13 amino acids. Germline-derived CDR1 and CDR2 are SGDLS and YYNGEE. Deletions cut 0 bases from V and 3 bases from J, with 4 bases between. The CDR3 DNA follows: TGTGCCAGCAGCGTAGATCTCTACAATGAGCAGTTCTTC. Its translation: CASSVDLYNEQFF. The whole variable domain, filled in from reference TRBV9 and TRBJ2-1, reads DSGVTQTPKHLITATGQRVTLRCSPRSGDLSVYWYQQSLDQGLQFLIQYYNGEERAKGNILERFSAQQFPDLHSELNLSSLELGDSALYFCASSVDLYNEQFFGPGTRLTVL.

About this clone: Other DNA sequences in the sample encode the same CDR3. The V gene is TRBV6-5, the J gene TRBJ2-7; 7 bases are shared with TRBD2. J was trimmed by 4 bases and V by 6 bases; bases with no gene match: 6. The CDR3 length is 13 residues. Germline CDR1 and CDR2: MNHEY and SVGAGI. CDR3 amino acids: CASSRTSGYEQYF. The CDR3 bases are TGTGCCAGCAGCAGGACTAGTGGGTACGAGCAGTACTTC.